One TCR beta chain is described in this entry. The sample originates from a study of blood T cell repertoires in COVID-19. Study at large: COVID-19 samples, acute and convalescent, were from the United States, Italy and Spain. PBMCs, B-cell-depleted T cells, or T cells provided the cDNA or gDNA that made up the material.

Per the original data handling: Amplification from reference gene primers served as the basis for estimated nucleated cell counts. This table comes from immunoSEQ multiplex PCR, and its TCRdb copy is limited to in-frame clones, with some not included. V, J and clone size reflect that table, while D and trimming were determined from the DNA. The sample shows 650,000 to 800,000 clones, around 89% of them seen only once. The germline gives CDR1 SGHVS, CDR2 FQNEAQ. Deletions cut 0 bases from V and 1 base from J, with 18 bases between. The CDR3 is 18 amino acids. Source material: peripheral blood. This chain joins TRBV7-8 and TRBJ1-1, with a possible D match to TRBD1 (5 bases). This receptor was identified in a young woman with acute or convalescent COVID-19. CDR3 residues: CASSLARSLVQGNTEAFF. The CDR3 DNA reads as TGTGCCAGCAGCTTAGCCCGGTCGTTGGTCCAGGGGAACACTGAAGCTTTCTTT.